The 8 T cell receptor beta chains presented below share a single source sample, sequenced in a study of T-cell reconstitution after alpha-beta-depleted transplantation in children. Preparation of the TCRbeta library involved a method that used unique molecular identifiers. TCRdb fed the PCR reads into MiXCR, producing one record per CDR3 protein. There are around 76,000 distinct CDR3 sequences in the sample; about a sixth occur only once, and approximately 55% lies in the top ten. The source material was PBMCs, mostly from graft donor cells, sampled 360 days after TCRalphabeta/CD19-depleted stem cell transplant. These receptors were obtained from a male patient aged 2-15 years who had a stem cell transplant for acute lymphoblastic leukemia, so the T cells may come from the graft donor.

This clonotype was seen a handful of times. The chain is built from TRBV12-3 or TRBV12-4 and TRBJ2-2; tentative D call: TRBD1 (6 bases). This CDR3 region has 15 residues. Trimming stripped 6 bases from V and 4 bases from J, with 15 bases between. CDR3 nucleotides: TGTGCCAGCAGCGGACAGCCCCGGGGCACCGGGGAGCTGTTTTTT. Translation gives CASSGQPRGTGELFF.

In this sample, this clonotype turned up a few times. J is TRBJ2-5 and V is TRBV4-1; D may be TRBD2 (8 bases). The V gene lost 2 bases and the J gene lost 7 bases, with 23 bases spanning the gap. Germline CDR1 reads MGHRA; CDR2 reads YSYEKL. This CDR3 is 17 amino acids long. The chain's CDR3 is CASSQRGGGAGVVTQYF. The CDR3 nucleotides are TGCGCCAGCAGCCAAAGAGGGGGCGGAGCGGGAGTGGTGACCCAGTACTTC.

This clonotype was observed at least ten times. V is TRBV29-1 and J is TRBJ2-7; no definite D call. Germline CDR1 reads SQVTM; CDR2 reads ANQGSEA. Trimming removed 5 bases from V and 2 bases from J, with 16 bases in between. The CDR3 runs 14 residues. CDR3 nucleotide sequence: TGCAGCGTTATCCCCTTCCTCGGACCCTACGAGCAGTACTTC. Its translation is CSVIPFLGPYEQYF.

This chain links TRBV4-1 with TRBJ1-1; no firm D call. This CDR3 is built from 13 residues. V gave up 3 bases and J gave up 1 base, with 6 bases separating them. The germline CDR1 and CDR2 sequences are MGHRA and YSYEKL. The CDR3 coding sequence is TGCGCCAGCAGCCAGATAAAGAACACTGAAGCTTTCTTT. Translating it yields CASSQIKNTEAFF.

The chain recombines TRBV7-2 with TRBJ1-1; D not certain. V gave up 5 bases and J gave up 3 bases, with 4 bases separating them. CDR1 is SGHTA and CDR2 is FQGNSA in the germline V gene. The length of the CDR3 is 11 residues. The CDR3 coding sequence is TGTGCCAGCAGCCGATACACTGAAGCTTTCTTT. The encoded protein is CASSRYTEAFF.

This clonotype was counted a few times. J is TRBJ2-7 and V is TRBV20-1; 7 bases map to TRBD2. The CDR3 is made up of 16 amino acids. J was trimmed by 2 bases and V by 1 base; bases with no gene match: 11. Germline loops: CDR1 DFQATT, CDR2 SNEGSKA (reference sequence). Here the CDR3 reads CSARGGRAGPPYEQYF. CDR3 DNA: TGCAGTGCTAGAGGAGGGAGGGCGGGCCCACCCTACGAGCAGTACTTC.

This chain connects TRBV6-1 to TRBJ2-7, with D possibly matching TRBD1 (7 bases). The CDR3 sequence is 14 residues long. Germline CDR1 MNHNS, CDR2 SASEGT. Deletions cut 6 bases from V and 0 bases from J, with 12 bases between. This chain's CDR3 is CASRGRDSSYEQYF. The DNA for the CDR3 is TGTGCCAGCAGGGGGCGGGACAGCTCCTACGAGCAGTACTTC.

The CDR3, as DNA: TGTGCCAGCAGTCCAGGACTAGCGACCTACAATGAGCAGTTCTTC. This encodes CASSPGLATYNEQFF. V is TRBV12-3 or TRBV12-4 and J is TRBJ2-1, with 9 bases lining up with TRBD2. The CDR3 extends over 15 amino acids. V was clipped by 5 bases and J by 2 bases; unmatched bases: 4.